This T cell receptor beta chain originates from a study of CD8+CD57+ T cells in acquired aplastic anemia. Background on the study: The study obtained an average of 3.2 ug of DNA from sorted CD4+ and CD8+ cells. For CD4+ cells, healthy donors had an average of about 9.9 million reads.

The CDR3 is 13 residues long. Trimming took off 0 bases at V and 8 bases at J, with 5 bases between the two ends. CDR1 MGHRA and CDR2 YSYEKL come from the germline V gene. TCR beta VDJ and CDR3 profiles were obtained from a genomic DNA template. TCRdb passed the reads through MiXCR, listing each CDR3 protein once. The table includes roughly 50,000 distinct CDR3 sequences, about 78% detected once. This clonotype has just a few counts. Its antigen remains unidentified. Study results and caveats: Between patients and controls, around 31 CD8+ CDR3 sequences were found in common. No significant patient-versus-control difference appeared in CD8+ Simpson's diversity.

Sequencing was carried out using sorted CD4+, CD8+, or CD8+CD57+ T cells (not recorded which) from PBMCs. The clonotype was recovered from a human donor in good health, serving as a control. The chain joins TRBV4-1 to TRBJ1-6; no definite D call. This CDR3 reads CASSQEPYSPLHF. CDR3 sequence (DNA): TGCGCCAGCAGCCAAGAGCCATATTCACCCCTCCACTTT.